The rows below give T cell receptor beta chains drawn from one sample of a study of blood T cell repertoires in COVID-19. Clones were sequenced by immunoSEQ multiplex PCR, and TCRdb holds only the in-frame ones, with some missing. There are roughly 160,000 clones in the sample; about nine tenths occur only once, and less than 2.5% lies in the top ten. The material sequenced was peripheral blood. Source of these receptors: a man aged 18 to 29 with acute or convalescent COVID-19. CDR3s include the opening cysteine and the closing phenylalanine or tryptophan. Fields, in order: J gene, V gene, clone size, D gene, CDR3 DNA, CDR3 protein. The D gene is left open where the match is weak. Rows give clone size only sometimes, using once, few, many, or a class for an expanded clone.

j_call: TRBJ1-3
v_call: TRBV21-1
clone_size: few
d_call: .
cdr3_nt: TGTGCCAGCAGCACTTACAGGGGGCTGGAAAACACCATATATTTT
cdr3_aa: CASSTYRGLENTIYF

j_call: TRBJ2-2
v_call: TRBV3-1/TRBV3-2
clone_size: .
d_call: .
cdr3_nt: TGTGCCAGCACCCTGGGGGCGGGAGTGACCGGGGAGCTGTTTTTT
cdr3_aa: CASTLGAGVTGELFF

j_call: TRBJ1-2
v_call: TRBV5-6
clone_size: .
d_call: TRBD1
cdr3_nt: TGTGCCAGCAGCTTGGAGCAGGGGGCCTTCACGAACTATGGCTACACCTTC
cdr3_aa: CASSLEQGAFTNYGYTF

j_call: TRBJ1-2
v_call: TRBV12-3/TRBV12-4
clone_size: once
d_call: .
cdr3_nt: TGTGCCAGCAGTTTCAACAATGGCTACACCTTC
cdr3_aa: CASSFNNGYTF

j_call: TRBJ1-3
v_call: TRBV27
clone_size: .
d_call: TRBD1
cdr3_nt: TGTGCCAGCAGTATACAGGGGAGATCTGGAAACACCATATATTTT
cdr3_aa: CASSIQGRSGNTIYF

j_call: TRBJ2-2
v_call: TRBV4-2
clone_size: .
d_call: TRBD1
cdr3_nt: TGTGCCAGCAGCCAAGAAGGAGGACAGGGCAACACCGGGGAGCTGTTTTTT
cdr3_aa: CASSQEGGQGNTGELFF

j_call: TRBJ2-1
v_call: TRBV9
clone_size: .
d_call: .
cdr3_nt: TGTGCCAGCAGCGTAGAGAGCTACAATGAGCAGTTCTTC
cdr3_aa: CASSVESYNEQFF

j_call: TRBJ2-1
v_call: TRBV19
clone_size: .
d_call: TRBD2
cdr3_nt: TGTGCCAGTACCGCCGGGACTAGCGGAGGGAATGAGCAGTTCTTC
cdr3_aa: CASTAGTSGGNEQFF

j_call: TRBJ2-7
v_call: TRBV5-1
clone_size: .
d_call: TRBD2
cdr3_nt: TGCGCCAGCAGCCAAGCGGGACTTTTGGGGCCAAAAGAGAATGAGCAGTACTTC
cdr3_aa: CASSQAGLLGPKENEQYF

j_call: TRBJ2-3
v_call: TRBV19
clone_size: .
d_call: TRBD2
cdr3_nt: TGTGCCAGTAGCCTGGGACTAGCGGGCACAGATACGCAGTATTTT
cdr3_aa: CASSLGLAGTDTQYF

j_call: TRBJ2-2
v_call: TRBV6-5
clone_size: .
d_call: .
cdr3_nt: TGTGCCAGCTCGCCCGGGGACACCTCCGGGGAGCTGTTTTTT
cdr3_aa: CASSPGDTSGELFF

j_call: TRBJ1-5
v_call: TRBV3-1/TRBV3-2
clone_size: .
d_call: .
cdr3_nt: TGTGCCAGCAGCCAAGGAATGAGGGATCAGCCCCAGCATTTT
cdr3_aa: CASSQGMRDQPQHF

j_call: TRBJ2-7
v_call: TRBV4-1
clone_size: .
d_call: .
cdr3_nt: TGCGCCAGCAGCCAAGCCCTAGGCAGACAGGTCTCCTACGAGCAGTACTTC
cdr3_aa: CASSQALGRQVSYEQYF

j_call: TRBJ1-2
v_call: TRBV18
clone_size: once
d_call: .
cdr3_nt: TGTGCCAGCTCACCGACAGCCACCTATGGCTACACCTTC
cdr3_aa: CASSPTATYGYTF

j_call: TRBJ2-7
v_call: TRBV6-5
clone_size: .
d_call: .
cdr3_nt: TGTGCCAGCAGTTACCAGGGATTGGTCCAGTACTTC
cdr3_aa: CASSYQGLVQYF

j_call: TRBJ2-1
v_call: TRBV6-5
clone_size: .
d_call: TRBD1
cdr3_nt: TGTGCCAGCAGGGTATTTCAGGGGGCTTACAATGAGCAGTTCTTC
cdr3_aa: CASRVFQGAYNEQFF